The source of this T cell receptor beta chain is a study of T cell clones after liver transplantation. About the study: Until 12-24 months post-transplant, subjects got standard immunosuppression and no induction.

This clone was picked up a small number of times. Deletions cut 5 bases from V and 2 bases from J, with 7 bases between. The germline V gene encodes CDR1 SGHTA and CDR2 FQGNSA. CDR3 length equals 13 residues. Method: immunoSEQ multiplex PCR; TCRdb's copy keeps in-frame clones and lacks some. The top ten clones hold around 2.9% of a sample with 85,000 to 110,000 clones, around 84% of them seen once. The sequences come from CD4+ T cells from blood, collected around 48 months after liver transplant. This chain links TRBV7-2 with TRBJ1-5; D remains unclear. This sequence originates from a human patient who received a liver transplant. Some T cells could come from the graft donor. The CDR3 loop is CASSPMGNQPQHF. The DNA of the CDR3 is TGTGCCAGCAGCCCGATGGGCAATCAGCCCCAGCATTTT.